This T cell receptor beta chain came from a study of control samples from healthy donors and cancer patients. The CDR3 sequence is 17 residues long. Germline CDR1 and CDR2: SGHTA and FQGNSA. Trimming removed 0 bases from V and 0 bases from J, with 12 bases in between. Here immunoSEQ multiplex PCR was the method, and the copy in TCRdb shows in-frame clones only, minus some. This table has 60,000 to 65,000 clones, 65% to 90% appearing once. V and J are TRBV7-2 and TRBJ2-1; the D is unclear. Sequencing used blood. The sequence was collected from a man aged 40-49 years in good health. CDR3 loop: CASSLAGRPFSYNEQFF. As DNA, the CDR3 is TGTGCCAGCAGCTTAGCGGGTCGGCCCTTCTCCTACAATGAGCAGTTCTTC.